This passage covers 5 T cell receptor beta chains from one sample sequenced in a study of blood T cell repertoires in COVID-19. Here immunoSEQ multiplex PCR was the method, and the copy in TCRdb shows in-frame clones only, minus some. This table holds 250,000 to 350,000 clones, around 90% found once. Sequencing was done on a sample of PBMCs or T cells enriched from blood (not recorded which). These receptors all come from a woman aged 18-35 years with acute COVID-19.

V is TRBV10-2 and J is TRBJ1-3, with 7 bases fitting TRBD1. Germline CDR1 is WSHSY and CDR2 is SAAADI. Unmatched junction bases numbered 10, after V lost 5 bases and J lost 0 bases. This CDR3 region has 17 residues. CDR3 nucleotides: TGCGCCAGCAGTCTCTTCTTCAGGGGGGACTCTGGAAACACCATATATTTT. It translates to CASSLFFRGDSGNTIYF.

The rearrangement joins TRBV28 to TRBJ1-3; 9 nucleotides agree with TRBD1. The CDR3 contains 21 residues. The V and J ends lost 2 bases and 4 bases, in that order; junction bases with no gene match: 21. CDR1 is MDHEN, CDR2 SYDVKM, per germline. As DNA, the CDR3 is TGTGCCAGCAGTTTAACTAATCGAGGGACAGGGTATGGCAGACTGGGAAACACCATATATTTT. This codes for CASSLTNRGTGYGRLGNTIYF.

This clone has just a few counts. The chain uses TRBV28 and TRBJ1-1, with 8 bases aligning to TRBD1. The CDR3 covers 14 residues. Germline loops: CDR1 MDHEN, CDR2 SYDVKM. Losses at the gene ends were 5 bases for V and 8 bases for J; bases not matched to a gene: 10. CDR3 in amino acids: CASSRPRQGLEAFF. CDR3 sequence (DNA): TGTGCCAGCAGTCGCCCGAGACAGGGGTTAGAAGCTTTCTTT.

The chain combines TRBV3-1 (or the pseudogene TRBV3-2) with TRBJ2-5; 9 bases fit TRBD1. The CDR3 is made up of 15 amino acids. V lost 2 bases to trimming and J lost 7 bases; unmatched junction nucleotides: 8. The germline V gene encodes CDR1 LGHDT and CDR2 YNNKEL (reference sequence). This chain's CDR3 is CASSQMGQGKGTQYF. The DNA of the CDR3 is TGTGCCAGCAGCCAAATGGGACAGGGAAAGGGGACCCAGTACTTC.

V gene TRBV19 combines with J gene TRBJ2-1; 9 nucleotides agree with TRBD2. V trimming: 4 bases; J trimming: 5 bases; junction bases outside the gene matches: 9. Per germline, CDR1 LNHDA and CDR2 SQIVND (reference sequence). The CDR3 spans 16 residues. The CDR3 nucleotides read TGTGCCAGTAGTAAGAGGAGCGGGAGGCAAGACAATGAGCAGTTCTTC. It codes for CASSKRSGRQDNEQFF.